This T cell receptor (beta chain) was captured in a study of T cells in Graves' hyperthyroidism and ophthalmopathy. Study-wide context: Peripheral blood was taken when the disease was first diagnosed, before any treatment began.

Subjects with ophthalmopathy showed a Clinical Activity Score no lower than 3, a NOSPECS grade no lower than 4, and a duration shorter than 3 months. 10 ml of fresh peripheral blood supplied the PBMCs. General study findings and limits: In simple terms, a model built on 13 V-J features told ophthalmopathy apart from stable hyperthyroidism.

Worth noting for this clonotype: Its matching antigen is unknown.

TCR beta CDR3 region amplification was performed from RNA transcripts. Initially, a first-round RT-PCR of the TCR CDR3 employed the HTBI primer set. MiXCR was run by TCRdb on the multiplex PCR reads, yielding one entry per CDR3 protein. This sample yields roughly 350,000 distinct CDR3 sequences, of which roughly an eighth are seen a single time; 30% to 40% belongs to the top ten. V shed 3 bases and J shed 2 bases, with 7 bases lying between them. Germline-derived CDR1 and CDR2 are LGHDT and YNNKEL (reference sequence). The CDR3 runs to 14 residues. The sequenced sample consisted of blood. The clonotype comes from a woman between 40 and 55 years old with Graves' ophthalmopathy. The chain combines TRBV3-1 with TRBJ2-2; tentatively, D is TRBD1 (5 bases). The CDR3 is CASSHDRNTGELFF. Written as DNA, the CDR3 is TGTGCCAGCAGCCACGACAGAAACACCGGGGAGCTGTTTTTT. The full variable domain, completed using reference TRBV3-1 and TRBJ2-2, is DTAVSQTPKYLVTQMGNDKSIKCEQNLGHDTMYWYKQDSKKFLKIMFSYNNKELIINETVPNRFSPKSPDKAHLNLHINSLELGDSAVYFCASSHDRNTGELFFGEGSRLTVL.